What follows are 24 T cell receptor beta chains derived from one specimen sequenced in a study of shared T cell receptors in the human thymus. Data came from immunoSEQ multiplex PCR; TCRdb stores just in-frame clones and leaves some out. The sample has about 660,000 clones; around 87% are singletons. These data are also associated with another study on human thymus T cells.

The sequenced sample was thymocytes. These receptors were obtained from a boy less than two years old with a congenital heart defect.

This chain uses TRBV5-6 with TRBJ1-4; D call uncertain. V was pared by 2 bases and J by 0 bases, with 5 bases between. Germline CDR1 and CDR2: SGHDT and YYEEEE. The CDR3 spans 14 residues. This CDR3 is CASSFHATNEKLFF. The CDR3 DNA reads as TGTGCCAGCAGCTTCCATGCAACTAATGAAAAACTGTTTTTT.

This clone was found once. V and J are TRBV2 and TRBJ2-1; D might be TRBD1 (6 bases). The CDR3 is 15 residues long. V was clipped by 8 bases and J by 7 bases, with 21 bases between them. Looked up from germline, CDR1 is SNHLY and CDR2 is FYNNEI. The CDR3 region is CASLPAGEILNEQFF. In DNA, the CDR3 is TGTGCCAGCTTACCTGCAGGGGAAATTCTGAATGAGCAGTTCTTC.

In the case of this clone: The sample has other DNA sequences that encode this CDR3 too. V is TRBV11-2 and J is TRBJ2-7; D remains unclear. Germline V gene lookup returns CDR1 SGHAT and CDR2 FQNNGV. The CDR3 sequence is 13 residues long. V lost 1 base to trimming and J lost 0 bases, with 4 bases between them. The CDR3 sequence is CASSLGSSYEQYF. For the CDR3, the DNA is TGTGCCAGCAGCTTAGGCAGCTCCTACGAGCAGTACTTC.

The rearrangement joins TRBV6-5 to TRBJ2-2, with 8 bases that match TRBD1. The V and J ends lost 2 bases and 5 bases, in that order; junction bases with no gene match: 4. The germline V gene encodes CDR1 MNHEY and CDR2 SVGAGI. This CDR3 comprises 15 residues. CDR3 residues: CASSYDRGRTGELFF. Written as DNA, the CDR3 is TGTGCCAGCAGTTACGACAGGGGACGAACCGGGGAGCTGTTTTTT.

The CDR3 region is CATSRDRDTITEAFF. The CDR3 DNA reads TGTGCCACCAGCAGGGACAGGGACACTATCACTGAAGCTTTCTTT. V is TRBV15 and J is TRBJ1-1, with 8 bases identical to TRBD1. Trimming cost V 3 bases and J 4 bases; bases outside gene matches: 7. The V gene's germline CDR1 is LNHNV and CDR2 YYDKDF (reference sequence). This CDR3 region has 15 residues.

The chain joins TRBV7-9 to TRBJ2-5; 10 bases line up with TRBD2. V trimming: 5 bases; J trimming: 3 bases; junction bases outside the gene matches: 12. CDR3 length: 17 residues. CDR1 and CDR2 from the germline V gene are SEHNR and FQNEAQ (reference sequence). The CDR3, as DNA: TGTGCCAGCAGCACTATCACCGGGACTAGCGTGGAAGAGACCCAGTACTTC. This sequence encodes CASSTITGTSVEETQYF.

This clone was recorded only once. The V call is TRBV2, the J call TRBJ2-1; TRBD2 matches 8 bases. The CDR3 spans 16 residues. V lost 3 bases, J lost 6 bases, and 10 bases stayed unmatched. The germline gives CDR1 SNHLY, CDR2 FYNNEI. Here the CDR3 DNA reads TGTGCCAGCAGTGAGGCCCGGGAGGGCCTTGGCAATGAGCAGTTCTTC. Its protein is CASSEAREGLGNEQFF.

This chain uses TRBV7-9 with TRBJ2-7; D unclear. The CDR3 loop spans 11 amino acids. V was shortened by 10 bases and J by 4 bases, with 11 bases between the two germline ends. Germline V gene lookup returns CDR1 SEHNR and CDR2 FQNEAQ (reference sequence). The CDR3 loop is CATGSIYEQYF. As DNA, the CDR3 is TGTGCCACCGGTTCAATTTACGAGCAGTACTTC.

The gene calls are TRBV6-6 and TRBJ2-4, with TRBD1 matching over 10 bases. The CDR3 is 16 residues long. The ends lost 4 bases at V and 6 bases at J; junction bases unmatched: 9. Germline CDR1 and CDR2: MNHNY and SVGAGI (reference sequence). The CDR3: CASSLATGGSGNIQYF. The CDR3 DNA reads as TGTGCCAGCAGTTTGGCGACAGGGGGCTCTGGAAACATTCAGTACTTC.

The chain is built from TRBV9 and TRBJ2-1; TRBD2 aligns across 12 bases. J gave up 3 bases and V 2 bases, and 6 bases lay outside the gene matches. Germline V gene lookup returns CDR1 SGDLS and CDR2 YYNGEE. This CDR3 is 17 amino acids long. The CDR3 nucleotides read TGTGCCAGCAGCGTCAGACTAGCGGGAGAGGACTACAATGAGCAGTTCTTC. Translating it yields CASSVRLAGEDYNEQFF.

The chain combines TRBV6-5 with TRBJ2-7; a weak D match, TRBD1 (5 bases). V shed 6 bases and J shed 3 bases, with 18 bases lying between them. CDR1 is MNHEY and CDR2 is SVGAGI in the germline V gene. This CDR3 contains 15 residues. CDR3 sequence reads: CASSPDTQPNYEQYF. The DNA for the CDR3 is TGTGCCAGCAGCCCGGACACCCAGCCAAACTACGAGCAGTACTTC.

V and J are TRBV5-8 and TRBJ1-1; 9 bases are shared with TRBD1. The junction had 6 bases not matched to a gene; V was cut back by 9 bases and J by 6 bases. The CDR3 runs 12 residues. Per the germline V gene, CDR1 is SGHTS and CDR2 is YDEGEE. The CDR3: CANLQGAPEAFF. The DNA for the CDR3 is TGTGCCAACTTACAGGGGGCCCCTGAAGCTTTCTTT. The variable domain in full, with the rest retrieved from reference TRBV5-8 and TRBJ1-1, is EAGVTQSPTHLIKTRGQQATLRCSPISGHTSVYWYQQALGLGLQFLLWYDEGEERNRGNFPPRFSGRQFPNYSSELNVNALELEDSALYLCANLQGAPEAFFGQGTRLTVV.

The chain joins TRBV7-9 to TRBJ1-1; TRBD1 matches 8 bases. Germline V CDR1 and CDR2: SEHNR, FQNEAQ (reference sequence). V shed 5 bases, J shed 4 bases, and the junction held 18 bases outside the gene matches. The CDR3 is 18 residues long. The CDR3 spells CASSLILRTGKATTEAFF. The DNA for the CDR3 is TGTGCCAGCAGCCTAATTCTACGGACAGGGAAAGCGACCACTGAAGCTTTCTTT.

The sample holds a few counts of this clone. V usage is TRBV19 and J usage is TRBJ2-1; TRBD2 aligns across 9 bases. Germline V lookup: CDR1 LNHDA, CDR2 SQIVND (reference sequence). This CDR3 has 16 residues. With V trimmed by 6 bases and J by 4 bases, 10 bases remained unmatched. In DNA, the CDR3 is TGTGCCAGTAGGTTCCCAACGACTAGCGGATACAATGAGCAGTTCTTC. This gives the protein CASRFPTTSGYNEQFF.

V is TRBV5-5 and J is TRBJ2-2; 8 nucleotides line up with TRBD1. The germline V gene has CDR1 SGHKS and CDR2 YYEKEE (reference sequence). CDR3 length equals 16 residues. The V and J ends lost 1 base and 7 bases, in that order; junction bases with no gene match: 9. CDR3 amino acids: CASSLSGQGTGGELFF. CDR3 nucleotides: TGTGCCAGCAGCTTGAGTGGACAGGGTACCGGCGGGGAGCTGTTTTTT.

This clone was seen a few times. This chain uses TRBV4-3 with TRBJ1-4; no firm D call. Trimming removed 0 bases from V and 5 bases from J, with 4 bases in between. CDR3 length equals 13 residues. Germline values: CDR1 LGHNA, CDR2 YSLEER. The chain's CDR3 is CASSQDVNEKLFF. CDR3 in DNA: TGCGCCAGCAGCCAAGACGTAAATGAAAAACTGTTTTTT.

The rearrangement links TRBV15 to TRBJ2-3; 14 positions agree with TRBD2. Germline CDR1 LNHNV, CDR2 YYDKDF (reference sequence). This CDR3 spans 15 amino acids. V shed 11 bases, J shed 5 bases, and the junction held 9 bases outside the gene matches. The CDR3, as DNA: TGTGCCTCGACTAGCGGGAGGGCCTTTGAAGATACGCAGTATTTT. This codes for CASTSGRAFEDTQYF.

V usage is TRBV7-2 and J usage is TRBJ2-1; 8 nucleotides match TRBD2. J lost 4 bases, V lost 5 bases, and 13 bases had no gene match. CDR1 is SGHTA, CDR2 FQGNSA, per germline. This CDR3 contains 17 residues. This CDR3 reads CASSPTLSGRFYNEQFF. The CDR3, as DNA: TGTGCCAGCAGCCCCACCCTGAGCGGGAGATTTTACAATGAGCAGTTCTTC.

CDR3 nucleotides: TGTGCCACCACCCGAGCGGTGGACGACGAGCAGTACTTC. Translating gives CATTRAVDDEQYF. V usage is TRBV15 and J usage is TRBJ2-7; a possible D gene is TRBD2 (5 bases). Germline V lookup: CDR1 LNHNV, CDR2 YYDKDF (reference sequence). The CDR3 sequence is 13 residues long. The V and J ends lost 7 bases and 5 bases respectively, with 15 bases between them.

The J gene is TRBJ2-2, the V gene TRBV19, with D possibly matching TRBD2 (7 bases). This CDR3 has 17 residues. The germline V and J ends were trimmed by 4 bases and 4 bases, with 19 bases remaining between them. Per the germline V gene, CDR1 is LNHDA and CDR2 is SQIVND (reference sequence). The CDR3: CASSSRGGRSGTGELFF. CDR3 DNA sequence: TGTGCCAGTAGTAGTAGGGGGGGCAGGTCGGGCACCGGGGAGCTGTTTTTT.

V is TRBV5-1 and J is TRBJ1-2, with 7 bases that match TRBD1. The CDR3 runs 14 residues. J lost 4 bases, V lost 6 bases, and 9 bases had no gene match. CDR1 is SGHRS, CDR2 YFSETQ, per germline. In DNA, the CDR3 is TGCGCCAGCAATCCAAACAGGGGCAGCTATGGCTACACCTTC. It translates to CASNPNRGSYGYTF.

Notes on this clone: At the DNA level, this CDR3 is encoded by other sequences in the same sample as well. V gene TRBV5-1 combines with J gene TRBJ2-5; unclear D gene. The CDR3 has 12 amino acids. Germline CDR1 SGHRS, CDR2 YFSETQ. Deletions cut 3 bases from V and 0 bases from J, with 3 bases between. The DNA for the CDR3 is TGCGCCAGCAGCTCCTACCAAGAGACCCAGTACTTC. Its protein is CASSSYQETQYF. The variable domain in full, completed from reference TRBV5-1 and TRBJ2-5, reads KAGVTQTPRYLIKTRGQQVTLSCSPISGHRSVSWYQQTPGQGLQFLFEYFSETQRNKGNFPGRFSGRQFSNSRSEMNVSTLELGDSALYLCASSSYQETQYFGPGTRLLVL.

The chain employs TRBV4-2 and TRBJ2-3; 8 nucleotides line up with TRBD2. V was clipped by 4 bases and J by 2 bases; unmatched bases: 8. From germline, CDR1 is LGHNA and CDR2 YNFKEQ. This CDR3 is 16 amino acids long. CDR3 DNA sequence: TGTGCCAGCAGCCTACTAGCGGCCCAAAACACAGATACGCAGTATTTT. Residues: CASSLLAAQNTDTQYF.

This chain connects TRBV4-1 to TRBJ1-2; 9 bases agree with TRBD1. Trimming at V came to 0 bases and at J to 6 bases, leaving 2 bases not matched to a gene. This CDR3 has 14 residues. Germline loops: CDR1 MGHRA, CDR2 YSYEKL. CDR3 residues: CASSQERDRDGYTF. The CDR3 DNA follows: TGCGCCAGCAGCCAAGAACGGGACAGGGATGGCTACACCTTC.